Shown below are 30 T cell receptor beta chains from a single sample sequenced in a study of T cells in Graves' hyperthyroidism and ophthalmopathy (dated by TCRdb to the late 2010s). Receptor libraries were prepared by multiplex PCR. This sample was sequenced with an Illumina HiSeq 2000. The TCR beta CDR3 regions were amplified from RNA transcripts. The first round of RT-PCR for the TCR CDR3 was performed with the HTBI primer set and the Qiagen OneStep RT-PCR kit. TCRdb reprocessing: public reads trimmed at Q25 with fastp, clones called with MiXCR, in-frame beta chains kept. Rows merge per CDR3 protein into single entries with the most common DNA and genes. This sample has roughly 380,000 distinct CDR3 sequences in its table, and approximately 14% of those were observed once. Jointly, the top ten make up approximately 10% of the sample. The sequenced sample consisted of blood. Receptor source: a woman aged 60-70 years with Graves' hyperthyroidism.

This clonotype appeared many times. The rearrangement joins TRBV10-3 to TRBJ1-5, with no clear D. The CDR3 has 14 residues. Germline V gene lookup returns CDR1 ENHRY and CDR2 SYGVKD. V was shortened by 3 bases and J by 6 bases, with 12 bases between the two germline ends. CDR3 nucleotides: TGTGCCATCAGTGACCGCCCGGAGGCTCAGCCCCAGCATTTT. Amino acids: CAISDRPEAQPQHF.

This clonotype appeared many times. The CDR3 sequence is CASSQGLVDEQFF. CDR3 sequence (DNA): TGTGCCAGCAGTCAGGGACTAGTTGATGAGCAGTTCTTC. The genes are TRBV6-2 or TRBV6-3 and TRBJ2-1; 8 bases are a match to TRBD2. V trimming: 5 bases; J trimming: 8 bases; junction bases outside the gene matches: 5. The germline V gene has CDR1 MNHEY and CDR2 SVGEGT. CDR3 length: 13 amino acids.

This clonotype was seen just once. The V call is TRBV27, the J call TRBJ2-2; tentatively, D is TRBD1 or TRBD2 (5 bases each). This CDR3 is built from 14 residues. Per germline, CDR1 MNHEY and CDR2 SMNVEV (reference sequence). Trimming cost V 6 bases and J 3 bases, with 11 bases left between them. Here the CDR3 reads CASRTGTHTGELFF. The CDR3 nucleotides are TGTGCCAGCAGAACCGGGACCCACACCGGGGAGCTGTTTTTT.

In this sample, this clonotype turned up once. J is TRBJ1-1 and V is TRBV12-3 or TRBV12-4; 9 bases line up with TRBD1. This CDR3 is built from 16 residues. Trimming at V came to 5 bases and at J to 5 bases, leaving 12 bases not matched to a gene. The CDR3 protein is CASSQGQGRVWTEAFF. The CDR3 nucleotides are TGTGCCAGCAGTCAGGGACAGGGTAGGGTATGGACTGAAGCTTTCTTT.

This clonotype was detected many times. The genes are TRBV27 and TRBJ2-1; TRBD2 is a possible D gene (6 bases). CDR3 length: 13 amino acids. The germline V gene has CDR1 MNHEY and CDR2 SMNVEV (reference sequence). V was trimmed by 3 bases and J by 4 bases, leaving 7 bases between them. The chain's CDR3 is CASSFGTYNEQFF. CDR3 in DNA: TGTGCCAGCAGTTTCGGGACTTACAATGAGCAGTTCTTC.

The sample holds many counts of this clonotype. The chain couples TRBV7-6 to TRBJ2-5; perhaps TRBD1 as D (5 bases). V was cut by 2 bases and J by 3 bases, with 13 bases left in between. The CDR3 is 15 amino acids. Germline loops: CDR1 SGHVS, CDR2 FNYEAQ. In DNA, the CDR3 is TGTGCCAGCAGCTTAAGGCAGGGCCCAAAAGAGACCCAGTACTTC. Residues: CASSLRQGPKETQYF.

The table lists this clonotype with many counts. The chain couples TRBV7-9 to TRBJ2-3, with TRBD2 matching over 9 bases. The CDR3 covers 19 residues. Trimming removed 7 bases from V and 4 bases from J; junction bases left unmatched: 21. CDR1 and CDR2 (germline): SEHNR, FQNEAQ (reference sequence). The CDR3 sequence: CASNPLFGLSGRQADTQYF. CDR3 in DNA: TGTGCCAGCAACCCCCTTTTTGGACTAAGCGGGAGGCAGGCAGATACGCAGTATTTT. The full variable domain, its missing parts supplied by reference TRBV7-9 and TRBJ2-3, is DTGVSQNPRHKITKRGQNVTFRCDPISEHNRLYWYRQTLGQGPEFLTYFQNEAQLEKSRLLSDRFSAERPKGSFSTLEIQRTEQGDSAMYLCASNPLFGLSGRQADTQYFGPGTRLTVL.

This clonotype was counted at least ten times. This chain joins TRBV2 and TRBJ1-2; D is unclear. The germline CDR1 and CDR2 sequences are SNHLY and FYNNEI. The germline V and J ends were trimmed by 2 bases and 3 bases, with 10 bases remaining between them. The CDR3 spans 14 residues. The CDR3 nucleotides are TGTGCCAGCAGTGAAATTGGGGTAGACTATGGCTACACCTTC. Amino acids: CASSEIGVDYGYTF.

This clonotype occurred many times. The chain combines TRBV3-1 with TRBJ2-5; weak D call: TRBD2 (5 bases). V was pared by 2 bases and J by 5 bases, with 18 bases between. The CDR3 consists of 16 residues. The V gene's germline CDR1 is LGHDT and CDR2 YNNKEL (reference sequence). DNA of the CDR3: TGTGCCAGCAGCCAAAGAGGGCCGGGCCAAGGGGAGACCCAGTACTTC. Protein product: CASSQRGPGQGETQYF.

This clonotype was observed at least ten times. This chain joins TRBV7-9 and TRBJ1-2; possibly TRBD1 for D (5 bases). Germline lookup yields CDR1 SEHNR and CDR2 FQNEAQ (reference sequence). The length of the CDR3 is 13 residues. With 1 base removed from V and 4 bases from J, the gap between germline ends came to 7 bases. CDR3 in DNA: TGTGCCAGCAGCTTAGAGGGGTTCTATGGCTACACCTTC. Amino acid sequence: CASSLEGFYGYTF.

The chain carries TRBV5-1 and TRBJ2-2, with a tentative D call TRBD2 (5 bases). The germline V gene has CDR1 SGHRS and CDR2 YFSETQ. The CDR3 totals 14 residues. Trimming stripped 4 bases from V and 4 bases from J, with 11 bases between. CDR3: CASSSTRFTGELFF. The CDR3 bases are TGCGCCAGCAGCAGCACTAGATTCACCGGGGAGCTGTTTTTT.

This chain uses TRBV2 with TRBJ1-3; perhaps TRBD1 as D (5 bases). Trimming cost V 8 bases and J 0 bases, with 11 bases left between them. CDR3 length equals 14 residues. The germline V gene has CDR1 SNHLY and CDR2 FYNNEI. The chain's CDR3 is CASSPDISGNTIYF. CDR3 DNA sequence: TGTGCCAGCTCCCCGGACATCTCTGGAAACACCATATATTTT.

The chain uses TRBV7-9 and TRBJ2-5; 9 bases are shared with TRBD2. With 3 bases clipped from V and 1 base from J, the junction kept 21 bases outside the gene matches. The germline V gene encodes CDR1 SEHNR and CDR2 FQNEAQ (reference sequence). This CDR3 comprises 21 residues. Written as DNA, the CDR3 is TGTGCCAGCAGCTTTAGGACCCCCCGGACTAGCGTTATGCTTCCCCAAGAGACCCAGTACTTC. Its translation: CASSFRTPRTSVMLPQETQYF.

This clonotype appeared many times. The CDR3 DNA reads TGTGCCAGCAGCCAGTGGGGATGGACAGGGAAAAATGAAAAACTGTTTTTT. Encoded protein: CASSQWGWTGKNEKLFF. The rearrangement uses TRBV3-1 and TRBJ1-4; TRBD1 agrees at 8 bases. The V and J ends lost 3 bases and 5 bases, in that order; junction bases with no gene match: 11. CDR1 LGHDT and CDR2 YNNKEL come from the germline V gene (reference sequence). This CDR3 comprises 17 residues.

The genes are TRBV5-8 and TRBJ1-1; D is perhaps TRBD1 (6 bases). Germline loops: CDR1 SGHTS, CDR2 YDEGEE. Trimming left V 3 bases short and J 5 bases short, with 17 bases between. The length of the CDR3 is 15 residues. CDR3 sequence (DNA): TGTGCCAGCAGCTCCCGACAGGCTCTTGGTACTGAAGCTTTCTTT. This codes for CASSSRQALGTEAFF.

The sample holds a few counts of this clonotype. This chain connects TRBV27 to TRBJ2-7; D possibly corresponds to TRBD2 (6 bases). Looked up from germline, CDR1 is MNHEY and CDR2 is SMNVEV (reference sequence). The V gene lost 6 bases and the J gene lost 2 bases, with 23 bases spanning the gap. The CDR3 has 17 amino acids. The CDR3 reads CASSSWGELALPYEQYF. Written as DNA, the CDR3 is TGTGCCAGCAGCAGTTGGGGGGAACTAGCATTACCCTACGAGCAGTACTTC.

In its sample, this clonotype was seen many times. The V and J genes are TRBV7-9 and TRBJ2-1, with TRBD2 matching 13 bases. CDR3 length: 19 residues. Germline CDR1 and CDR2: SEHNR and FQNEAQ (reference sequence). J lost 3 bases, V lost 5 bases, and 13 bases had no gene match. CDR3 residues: CASSPRSGLAGESYNEQFF. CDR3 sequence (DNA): TGTGCCAGCAGCCCAAGGTCAGGACTAGCGGGAGAGAGCTACAATGAGCAGTTCTTC. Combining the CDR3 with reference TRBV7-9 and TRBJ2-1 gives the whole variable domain DTGVSQNPRHKITKRGQNVTFRCDPISEHNRLYWYRQTLGQGPEFLTYFQNEAQLEKSRLLSDRFSAERPKGSFSTLEIQRTEQGDSAMYLCASSPRSGLAGESYNEQFFGPGTRLTVL.

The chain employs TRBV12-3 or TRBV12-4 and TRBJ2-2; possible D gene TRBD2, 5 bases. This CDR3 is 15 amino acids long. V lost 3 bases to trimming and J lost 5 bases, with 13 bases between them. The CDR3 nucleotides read TGTGCCAGCAGTTTGAGGAGGTCGGGGACCGGGGAGCTGTTTTTT. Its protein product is CASSLRRSGTGELFF.

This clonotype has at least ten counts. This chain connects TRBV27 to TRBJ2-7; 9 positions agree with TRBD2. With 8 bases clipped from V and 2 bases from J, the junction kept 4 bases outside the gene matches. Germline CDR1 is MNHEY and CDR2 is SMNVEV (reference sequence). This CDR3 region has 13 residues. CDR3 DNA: TGTGCCAGCGGACTAGCGTCTACCTACGAGCAGTACTTC. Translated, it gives CASGLASTYEQYF.

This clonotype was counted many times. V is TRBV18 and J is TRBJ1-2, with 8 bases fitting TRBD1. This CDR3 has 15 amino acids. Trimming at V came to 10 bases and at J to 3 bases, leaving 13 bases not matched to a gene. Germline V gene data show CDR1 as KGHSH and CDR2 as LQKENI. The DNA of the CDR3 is TGTGCCACTAGGATTTCAGGGGGCGAGGACTATGGCTACACCTTC. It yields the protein CATRISGGEDYGYTF.

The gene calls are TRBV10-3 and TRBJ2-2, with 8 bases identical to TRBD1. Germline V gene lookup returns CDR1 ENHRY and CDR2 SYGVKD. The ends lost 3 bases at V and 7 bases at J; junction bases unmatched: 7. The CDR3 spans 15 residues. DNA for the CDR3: TGTGCCATCAGTGAACGACAGGGGTCCAGCGGGGAGCTGTTTTTT. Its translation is CAISERQGSSGELFF.

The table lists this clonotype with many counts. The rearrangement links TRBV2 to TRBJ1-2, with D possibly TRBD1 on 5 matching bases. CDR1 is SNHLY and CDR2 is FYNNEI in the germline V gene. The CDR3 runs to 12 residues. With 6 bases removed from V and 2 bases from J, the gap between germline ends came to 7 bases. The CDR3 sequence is CASRRDNYGYTF. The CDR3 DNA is TGTGCCAGCAGAAGGGACAACTATGGCTACACCTTC. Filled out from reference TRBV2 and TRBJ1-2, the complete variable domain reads EPEVTQTPSHQVTQMGQEVILRCVPISNHLYFYWYRQILGQKVEFLVSFYNNEISEKSEIFDDQFSVERPDGSNFTLKIRSTKLEDSAMYFCASRRDNYGYTFGSGTRLTVV.

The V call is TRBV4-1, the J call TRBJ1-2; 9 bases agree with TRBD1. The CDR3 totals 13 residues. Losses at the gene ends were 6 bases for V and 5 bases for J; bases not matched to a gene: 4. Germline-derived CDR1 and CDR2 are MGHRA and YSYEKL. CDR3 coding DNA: TGCGCCAGCAGAAGGGACAGGGATTATGGCTACACCTTC. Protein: CASRRDRDYGYTF.

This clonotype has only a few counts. The CDR3 bases are TGTGCCAGCAGCAGTCGAGGCTACGAGCAGTACTTC. Translation gives CASSSRGYEQYF. This chain connects TRBV27 to TRBJ2-7; no clear D. The CDR3 totals 12 residues. Germline CDR1 is MNHEY and CDR2 is SMNVEV (reference sequence). Between the trimmed V and J ends, which lost 6 bases and 3 bases, there was a span of 9 bases.

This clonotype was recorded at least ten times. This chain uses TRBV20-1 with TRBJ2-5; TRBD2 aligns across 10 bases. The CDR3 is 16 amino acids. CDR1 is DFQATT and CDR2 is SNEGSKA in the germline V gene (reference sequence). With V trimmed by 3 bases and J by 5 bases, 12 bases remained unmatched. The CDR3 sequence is CSASPSGGQGAETQYF. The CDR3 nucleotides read TGCAGTGCTAGTCCTAGCGGGGGCCAAGGGGCCGAGACCCAGTACTTC.

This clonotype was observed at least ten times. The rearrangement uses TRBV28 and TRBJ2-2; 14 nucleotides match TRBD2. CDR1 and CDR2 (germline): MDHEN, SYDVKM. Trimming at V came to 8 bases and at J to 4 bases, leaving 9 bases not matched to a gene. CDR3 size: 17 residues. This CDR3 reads CASGRLAGGLGTGELFF. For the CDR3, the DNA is TGTGCCAGCGGTAGACTAGCGGGAGGGCTTGGCACCGGGGAGCTGTTTTTT. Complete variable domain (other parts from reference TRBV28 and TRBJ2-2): DVKVTQSSRYLVKRTGEKVFLECVQDMDHENMFWYRQDPGLGLRLIYFSYDVKMKEKGDIPEGYSVSREKKERFSLILESASTNQTSMYLCASGRLAGGLGTGELFFGEGSRLTVL.

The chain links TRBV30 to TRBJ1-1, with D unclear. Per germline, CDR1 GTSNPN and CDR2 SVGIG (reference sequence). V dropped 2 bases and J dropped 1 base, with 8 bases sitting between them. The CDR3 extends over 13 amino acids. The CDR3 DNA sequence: TGTGCCTGGAGTAGGACGCCGAACACTGAAGCTTTCTTT. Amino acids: CAWSRTPNTEAFF.

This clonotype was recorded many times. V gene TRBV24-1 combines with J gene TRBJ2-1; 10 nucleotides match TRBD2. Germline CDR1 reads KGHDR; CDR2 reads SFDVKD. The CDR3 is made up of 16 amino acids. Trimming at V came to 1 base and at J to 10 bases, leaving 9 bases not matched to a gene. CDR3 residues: CATSDFALAGAEEQFF. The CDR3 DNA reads TGTGCCACCAGTGATTTTGCGCTAGCGGGAGCGGAAGAGCAGTTCTTC.

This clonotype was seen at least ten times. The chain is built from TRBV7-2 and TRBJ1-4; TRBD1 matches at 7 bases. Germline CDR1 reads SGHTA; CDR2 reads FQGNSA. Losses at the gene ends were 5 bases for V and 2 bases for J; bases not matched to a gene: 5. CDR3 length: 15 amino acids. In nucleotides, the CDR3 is TGTGCCAGCAGCGGATGGACAGGCACTAATGAAAAACTGTTTTTT. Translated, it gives CASSGWTGTNEKLFF.

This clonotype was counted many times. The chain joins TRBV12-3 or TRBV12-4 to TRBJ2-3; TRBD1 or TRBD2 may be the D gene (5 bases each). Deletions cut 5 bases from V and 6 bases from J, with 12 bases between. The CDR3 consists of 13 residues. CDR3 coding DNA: TGTGCCAGCAGTGGGGGTTACGGGGATACGCAGTATTTT. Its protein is CASSGGYGDTQYF.